The rows below give T cell receptor beta chains drawn from one sample of a study of neurological immune-mediated disorders. One entry per CDR3 protein, called by TCRdb with MiXCR from the 5' RACE reads. The table shows about 70,000 distinct CDR3 sequences, with 3.2% occurring only once. The sequenced sample was PBMCs. The receptors originated from a woman aged 50 to 65 with multiple sclerosis. The CDR3 runs from the conserved cysteine through the conserved F or W. The D gene is left open where the match is weak. A row's size may be missing; if present it is once, few, many or a size class.

size	D	J	V	CDR3	DNA
many	TRBD2	TRBJ2-7	TRBV5-1	CASSPHSSGFYEQYF	TGCGCCAGCAGCCCTCATTCTAGCGGGTTCTACGAGCAGTACTTC
many	.	TRBJ2-7	TRBV7-9	CASSPRTYEQYF	TGTGCCAGCAGCCCGAGGACGTACGAGCAGTACTTC
many	.	TRBJ2-1	TRBV12-3/TRBV12-4	CASSLGGVNEQFF	TGTGCCAGCAGTTTAGGCGGGGTAAATGAGCAGTTCTTC
many	TRBD2	TRBJ2-1	TRBV3-1	CASSKGHTGLAGAEQFF	TGTGCCAGCAGCAAAGGTCACACCGGACTAGCGGGGGCTGAGCAGTTCTTC
.	TRBD2	TRBJ2-7	TRBV20-1	CSARGLAGEMAYEQYF	TGCAGTGCTAGGGGCCTAGCGGGAGAAATGGCCTACGAGCAGTACTTC
many	.	TRBJ2-1	TRBV19	CASTAGFQEFF	TGTGCCAGTACCGCCGGATTTCAAGAGTTCTTC
few	TRBD2	TRBJ2-3	TRBV3-1	CASSLPTSDQTDTQYF	TGTGCCAGCAGCCTCCCAACTAGCGACCAAACAGATACGCAGTATTTT
many	.	TRBJ1-1	TRBV20-1	CSAPPTYRNTEAFF	TGCAGTGCGCCACCCACTTACAGGAACACTGAAGCTTTCTTT
many	.	TRBJ2-2	TRBV29-1	CSVEDPSPTGELFF	TGCAGCGTTGAAGATCCCAGTCCCACCGGGGAGCTGTTTTTT
many	.	TRBJ1-2	TRBV27	CASSLSGTFYGYTF	TGTGCCAGCAGTTTAAGCGGCACCTTCTATGGCTACACCTTC
many	TRBD2	TRBJ2-3	TRBV20-1	CSARQLAGVPVGTQYF	TGCAGTGCTAGACAACTAGCGGGAGTACCGGTGGGTACGCAGTATTTT
many	.	TRBJ2-1	TRBV10-3	CAIKGSPDEQFF	TGTGCCATCAAGGGTAGCCCCGATGAGCAGTTCTTC
many	.	TRBJ1-5	TRBV12-3/TRBV12-4	CASSLDRGDNLQHF	TGTGCCAGCAGTTTAGATCGTGGCGATAATTTGCAGCATTTT
many	TRBD1	TRBJ1-1	TRBV5-1	CASSWGRGGANTEAFF	TGCGCCAGCAGCTGGGGGAGAGGGGGCGCGAACACTGAAGCTTTCTTT
many	.	TRBJ1-4	TRBV5-1	CASSFRGTNNEKLFF	TGCGCCAGCAGCTTCAGGGGAACGAATAATGAAAAACTGTTTTTT
.	.	TRBJ2-1	TRBV4-3	CASRGGAGNEQFF	TGCGCCAGCAGGGGCGGGGCAGGCAATGAGCAGTTCTTC
many	.	TRBJ2-2	TRBV12-3/TRBV12-4	CASSFDFGELFF	TGTGCCAGCAGTTTTGACTTCGGGGAGCTGTTTTTT
many	.	TRBJ1-2	TRBV12-3/TRBV12-4	CASSLRRGDYTF	TGTGCCAGCAGTTTAAGGCGGGGGGACTACACCTTC
many	TRBD1	TRBJ2-7	TRBV5-5	CASSAGTEVYEQYF	TGTGCCAGCAGCGCCGGGACAGAGGTCTACGAGCAGTACTTC
many	.	TRBJ1-5	TRBV28	CASSLKGQPQHF	TGTGCCAGCAGTTTGAAAGGTCAGCCCCAGCATTTT
.	TRBD2	TRBJ2-7	TRBV4-1	CASSFAGTSGMYEQYF	TGCGCCAGCAGCTTCGCCGGGACTAGCGGTATGTACGAGCAGTACTTC
many	TRBD1	TRBJ2-4	TRBV20-1	CSAPDRVGFEQNIQYF	TGCAGTGCACCGGACAGGGTGGGTTTCGAGCAAAACATTCAGTACTTC
many	.	TRBJ1-2	TRBV7-2	CASSSRRDTYGYTF	TGTGCCAGCAGCTCCAGAAGGGACACGTATGGCTACACCTTC
many	.	TRBJ1-2	TRBV18	CASSPRGAPDYGYTF	TGTGCCAGCTCACCACGCGGGGCCCCTGACTATGGCTACACCTTC
many	TRBD1	TRBJ1-4	TRBV7-6	CASSLDPPSGGTGNEKLFF	TGTGCCAGCAGCTTAGATCCCCCCTCGGGGGGGACAGGAAATGAAAAACTGTTTTTT
many	.	TRBJ1-5	TRBV15	CATSTRGPNQPQHF	TGTGCCACCAGCACACGGGGGCCCAATCAGCCCCAGCATTTT